This T cell receptor (beta chain) was identified during a study of shared clonotypes between healthy human individuals. Study summary: Researchers drew samples from two women and three men aged 18 to 49.

This clone was observed a handful of times. Clones were read by immunoSEQ multiplex PCR, and TCRdb kept only the in-frame ones, dropping some. The sample has some 530,000 clones, over 70% seen once. Those who donated were healthy HIV-negative adults, with no recent acute infections or vaccinations reported. Trimming stripped 1 base from V and 2 bases from J, with 12 bases between. This CDR3 has 15 residues. CDR1 is SQVTM and CDR2 is ANQGSEA in the germline V gene. This receptor was taken from a woman aged 40-49 years in good health. Some clones in this sample may be carry-over from other donors' samples. Material for sequencing was PBMCs. The chain uses TRBV29-1 and TRBJ2-1, with D perhaps matching TRBD1 or TRBD2 (6 bases each). The CDR3 nucleotides read TGCAGCGTTGAAGTTTACGGGGGCGCCTACAATGAGCAGTTCTTC. This encodes CSVEVYGGAYNEQFF.